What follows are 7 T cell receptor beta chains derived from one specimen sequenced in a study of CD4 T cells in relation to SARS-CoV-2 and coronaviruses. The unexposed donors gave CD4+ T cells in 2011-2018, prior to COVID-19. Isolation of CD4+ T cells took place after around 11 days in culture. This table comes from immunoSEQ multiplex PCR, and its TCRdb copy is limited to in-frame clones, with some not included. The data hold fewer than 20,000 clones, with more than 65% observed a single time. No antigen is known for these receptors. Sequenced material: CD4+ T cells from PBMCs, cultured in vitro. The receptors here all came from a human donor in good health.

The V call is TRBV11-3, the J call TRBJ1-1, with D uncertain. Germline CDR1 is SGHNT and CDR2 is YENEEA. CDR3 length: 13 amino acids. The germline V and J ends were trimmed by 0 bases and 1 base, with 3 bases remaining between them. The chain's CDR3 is CASSLDRNTEAFF. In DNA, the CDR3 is TGTGCCAGCAGCTTAGACAGGAACACTGAAGCTTTCTTT. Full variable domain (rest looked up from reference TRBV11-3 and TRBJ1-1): EAGVVQSPRYKIIEKKQPVAFWCNPISGHNTLYWYLQNLGQGPELLIRYENEEAVDDSQLPKDRFSAERLKGVDSTLKIQPAELGDSAVYLCASSLDRNTEAFFGQGTRLTVV.

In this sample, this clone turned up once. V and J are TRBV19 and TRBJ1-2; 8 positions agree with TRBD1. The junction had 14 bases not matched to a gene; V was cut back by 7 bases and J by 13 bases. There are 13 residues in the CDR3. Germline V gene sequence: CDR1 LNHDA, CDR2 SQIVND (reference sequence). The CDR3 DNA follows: TGTGCCAGTATCACCGACAGGGGCTTATTCCTCACCTTC. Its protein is CASITDRGLFLTF.

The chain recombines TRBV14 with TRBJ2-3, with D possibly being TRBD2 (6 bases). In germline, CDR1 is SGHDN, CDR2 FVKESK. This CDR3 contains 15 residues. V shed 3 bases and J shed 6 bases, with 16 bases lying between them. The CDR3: CASSQALAFRDTQYF. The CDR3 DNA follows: TGTGCCAGCAGCCAGGCCCTAGCGTTTCGGGATACGCAGTATTTT.

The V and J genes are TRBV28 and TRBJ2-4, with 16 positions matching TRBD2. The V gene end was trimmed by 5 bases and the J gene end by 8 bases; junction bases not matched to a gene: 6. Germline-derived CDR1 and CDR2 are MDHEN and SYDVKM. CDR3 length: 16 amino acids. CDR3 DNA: TGTGCCAGCAGTCAGGGACTAGCGGGAGGGCCGGACATTCAGTACTTC. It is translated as CASSQGLAGGPDIQYF. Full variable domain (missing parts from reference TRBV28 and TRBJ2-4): DVKVTQSSRYLVKRTGEKVFLECVQDMDHENMFWYRQDPGLGLRLIYFSYDVKMKEKGDIPEGYSVSREKKERFSLILESASTNQTSMYLCASSQGLAGGPDIQYFGAGTRLSVL.

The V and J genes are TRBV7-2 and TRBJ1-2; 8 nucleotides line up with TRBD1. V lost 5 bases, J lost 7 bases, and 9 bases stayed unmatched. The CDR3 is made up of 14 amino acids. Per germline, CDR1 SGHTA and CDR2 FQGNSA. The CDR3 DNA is TGTGCCAGCAGCCCACAGGGGGGGGTTCCTGGCTACACCTTC. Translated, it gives CASSPQGGVPGYTF. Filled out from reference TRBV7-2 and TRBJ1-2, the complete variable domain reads GAGVSQSPSNKVTEKGKDVELRCDPISGHTALYWYRQSLGQGLEFLIYFQGNSAPDKSGLPSDRFSAERTGGSVSTLTIQRTQQEDSAVYLCASSPQGGVPGYTFGSGTRLTVV.

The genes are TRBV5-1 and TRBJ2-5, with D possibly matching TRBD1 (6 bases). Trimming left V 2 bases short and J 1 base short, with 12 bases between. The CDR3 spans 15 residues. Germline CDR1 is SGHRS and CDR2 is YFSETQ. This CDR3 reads CASSFDGGSQETQYF. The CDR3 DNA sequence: TGCGCCAGCAGCTTTGATGGGGGCAGCCAAGAGACCCAGTACTTC.

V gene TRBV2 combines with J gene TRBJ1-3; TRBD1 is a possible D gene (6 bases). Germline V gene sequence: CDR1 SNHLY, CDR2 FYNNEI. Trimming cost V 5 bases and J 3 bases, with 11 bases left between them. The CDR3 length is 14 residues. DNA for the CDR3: TGTGCCAGCAGTCAGGACAGACATGGAAACACCATATATTTT. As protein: CASSQDRHGNTIYF.